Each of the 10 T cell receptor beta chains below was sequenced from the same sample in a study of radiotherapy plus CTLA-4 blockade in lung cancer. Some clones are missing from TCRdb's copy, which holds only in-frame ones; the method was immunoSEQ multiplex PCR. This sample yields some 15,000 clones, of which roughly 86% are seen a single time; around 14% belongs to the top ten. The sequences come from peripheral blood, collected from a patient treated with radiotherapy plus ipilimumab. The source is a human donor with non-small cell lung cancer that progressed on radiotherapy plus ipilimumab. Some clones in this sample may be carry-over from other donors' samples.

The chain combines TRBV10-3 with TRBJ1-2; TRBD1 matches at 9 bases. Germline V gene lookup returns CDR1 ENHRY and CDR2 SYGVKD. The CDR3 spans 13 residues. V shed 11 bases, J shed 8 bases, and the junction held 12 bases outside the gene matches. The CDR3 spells CAVSGTGFGGYTF. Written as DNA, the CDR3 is TGTGCCGTCTCCGGGACAGGGTTTGGAGGCTACACCTTC.

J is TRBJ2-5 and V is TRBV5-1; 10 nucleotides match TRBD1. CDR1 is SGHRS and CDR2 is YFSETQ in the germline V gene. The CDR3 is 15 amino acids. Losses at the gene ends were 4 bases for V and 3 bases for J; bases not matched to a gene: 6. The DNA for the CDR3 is TGCGCCAGCAGCAAACCGGGACAGGGGAAAGAGACCCAGTACTTC. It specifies CASSKPGQGKETQYF.

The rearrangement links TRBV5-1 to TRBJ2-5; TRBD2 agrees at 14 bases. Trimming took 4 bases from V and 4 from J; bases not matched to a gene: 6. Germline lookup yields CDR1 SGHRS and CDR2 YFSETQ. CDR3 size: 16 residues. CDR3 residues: CASSLGTSGSGETQYF. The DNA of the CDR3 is TGCGCCAGCAGCCTGGGGACTAGCGGGAGTGGAGAGACCCAGTACTTC.

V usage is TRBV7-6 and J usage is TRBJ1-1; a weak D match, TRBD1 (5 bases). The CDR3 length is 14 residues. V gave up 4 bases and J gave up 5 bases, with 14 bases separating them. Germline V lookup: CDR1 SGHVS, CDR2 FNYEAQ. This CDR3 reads CASSSGLQGTEAFF. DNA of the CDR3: TGTGCCAGCAGCTCGGGACTACAAGGGACTGAAGCTTTCTTT.

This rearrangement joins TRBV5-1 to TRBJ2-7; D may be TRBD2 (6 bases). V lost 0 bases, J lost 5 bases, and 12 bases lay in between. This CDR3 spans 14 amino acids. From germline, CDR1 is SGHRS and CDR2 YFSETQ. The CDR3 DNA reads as TGCGCCAGCAGCTTGGGACTAGGACTCGACGAGCAGTACTTC. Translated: CASSLGLGLDEQYF.

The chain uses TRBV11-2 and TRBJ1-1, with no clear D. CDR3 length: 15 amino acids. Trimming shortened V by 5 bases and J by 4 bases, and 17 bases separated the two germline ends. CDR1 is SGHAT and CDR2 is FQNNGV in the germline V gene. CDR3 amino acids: CASSPRFTRGTEAFF. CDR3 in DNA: TGTGCCAGCAGCCCCCGGTTCACTCGGGGCACTGAAGCTTTCTTT.

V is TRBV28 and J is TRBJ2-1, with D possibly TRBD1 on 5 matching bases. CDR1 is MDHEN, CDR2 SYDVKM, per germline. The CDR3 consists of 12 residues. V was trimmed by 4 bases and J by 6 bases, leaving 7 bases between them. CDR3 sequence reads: CASSWGSNEQFF. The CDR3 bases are TGTGCCAGCAGTTGGGGCAGCAATGAGCAGTTCTTC.

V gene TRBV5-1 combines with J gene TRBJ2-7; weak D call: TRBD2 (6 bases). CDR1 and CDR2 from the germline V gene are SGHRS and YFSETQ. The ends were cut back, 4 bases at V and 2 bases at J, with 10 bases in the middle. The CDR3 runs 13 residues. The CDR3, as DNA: TGCGCCAGCAGCCGGGACTCCGCCTACGAGCAGTACTTC. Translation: CASSRDSAYEQYF.

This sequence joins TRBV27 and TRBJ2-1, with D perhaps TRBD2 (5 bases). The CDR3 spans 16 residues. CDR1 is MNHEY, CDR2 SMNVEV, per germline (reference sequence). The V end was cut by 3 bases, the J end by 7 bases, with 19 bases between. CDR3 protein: CASSFEPWGVENEQFF. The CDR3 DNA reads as TGTGCCAGCAGTTTTGAGCCGTGGGGAGTGGAGAATGAGCAGTTCTTC.

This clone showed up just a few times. CDR3 in DNA: TGTGCCAGCAGCCAAGATCGGTATAGGGCGGGTGGTATCTATGGCTACACCTTC. It specifies CASSQDRYRAGGIYGYTF. The chain has TRBV14 and TRBJ1-2; unclear D gene. Looked up from germline, CDR1 is SGHDN and CDR2 is FVKESK. The CDR3 covers 18 residues. Trimming shortened V by 0 bases and J by 4 bases, and 21 bases separated the two germline ends.